This T cell receptor (beta chain) was retrieved from a study of cytomegalovirus exposure and HLA in healthy donors (dated by TCRdb to the late 2010s). Broadly, across the study: An earlier analysis of roughly 500 of the donors reported 250 to 300 Gb of sequence data and approximately 110 million unique TCR beta sequences from 150 million to 200 million T cells. Because of strong linkage in the cohort, four to six DR-DQ haplotypes were treated as single units for association and clustering. Donor age, sex, ethnicity and CMV serostatus were compiled together with the repertoire data. To predict cytomegalovirus infection status, the study combined high-throughput TCR immunosequencing, statistical association of individual TCRs with disease status, and machine learning. An earlier analysis of several hundred of the donors used high-throughput TCR beta sequencing to judge whether each TCR beta V gene segment behaved as functional or pseudogenic. The T cell repertoires of 550 to 850 subjects were profiled by immunosequencing and related to cytomegalovirus serostatus. An early release that covered about 600 HLA-typed donors contained approximately 300 gigabases of sequencing data and about 93 million unique TCR sequences. Besides the first cohort of 500 to 700 subjects, a separate validation cohort made up of 120 different subjects was used. The genetic ancestry cluster associated with self-reported Caucasian donors included 70% to 85% of the 398 genotyped donors. In a later genetic analysis, genome-wide SNP genotypes for about three fifths of the roughly 670 donors were used, and that subset was treated as a discovery cohort. HLA typing covered class I and class II loci at four-digit resolution. Across about 380 genotyped donors of the cohort, an average of about 240,000 unique TCR beta nucleotide sequences per donor were sequenced, and roughly a sixth of those sequences were non-productive. A later analysis re-examined previously published TCR beta repertoires from 600 to 700 donors and added high-resolution HLA genotyping to investigate patterns of TCR occurrence. The aim of the study was to test whether cataloging public T cell receptors could identify signatures of past pathogen exposure. In the later analysis, no new phenotypic data were used to find candidate immune exposures; instead, reliance was placed on TCR beta sequences and their occurrence across donors. The number of donors typed differed by locus, with about 629-630 for A, B, C, DRB1 and DQB1, around 520 for DQA1, approximately 580 for DPA1, and around 430 for DPB1. Every repertoire in the discovery cohort had been generated on one and the same sequencing platform. Results the study describes overall, beyond this receptor: The authors suggested that the approach could potentially be generalized to other disease states and immunological phenotypes. In vitro tests confirmed that a few of the cytomegalovirus-associated TCR beta chains recognize cytomegalovirus antigens. A later analysis associated 16,951 TCR beta sequences with specific HLA alleles at a false discovery rate of 0.05. In this cohort, only TCR beta chains were sequenced, and detectable features were limited by the absence of alpha or paired-chain data. In a later analysis, the rate of TCR association differed among HLA loci, with DRB1 alleles having the most associated TCRs and HLA-C alleles having the fewest. Most CMV-associated TCR beta chains appeared to be HLA-restricted in a later analysis, and the HLA associations seemed to be driven largely by CMV exposure. Because some donors lacked HLA typing at each locus, the association tests relied only on the typed subset. In a later analysis, HLA-associated TCR beta chains were found to be more clonally expanded and to have lower generation probabilities than equally common non-associated chains. CMV serostatus was the only immune exposure information available for the cohort. According to a later analysis, parvovirus B19, influenza, CMV and Epstein-Barr virus appeared linked to several top co-occurrence clusters. Over 15 rarely observed V segments, including chromosome 9 orphons, were excluded from the earlier analysis of 550 to 700 of the donors because counts were too low. Roughly uniform sequencing depth across donors was assumed in presence/absence analyses, although this assumption may not hold. In a later genetic analysis, a missense DCLRE1C variant was associated with V-gene and J-gene trimming of TCR beta chains, and the association was replicated in an independent cohort. In an earlier analysis of fewer than 750 of the donors, most TCR beta V segments were observed in productive rearrangements about 87% or about 30% of the time, broadly matching IMGT annotations. The classifier was reported to diagnose cytomegalovirus status with high specificity and sensitivity in both the original and validation cohorts. A later genetic analysis reported fewer N-insertions in productive TCRs among donors in an Asian-associated ancestry cluster than the roughly 700-donor mean. A further reported finding was that TCR beta sequences accurately predicted the HLA-A and HLA-B alleles for most subjects in the first cohort. A cluster of highly shared sequence variants was judged likely to represent a technical artifact of the sequencing pipeline. When HLA alleles, especially DR and DQ, strongly co-occurred, TCR associations were difficult to assign to individual alleles. Linkage disequilibrium might explain the correlated functional status among segregating V segments, but an unknown experimental factor could not be excluded. A total of some 180 TCR beta chains were listed by the study as associated with cytomegalovirus. While some public TCRs were present in many individuals, most TCR sequences turned up only very rarely across donors.

Library preparation employed the immunoSEQ multiplex PCR assay. For the multiplex PCR, a mixture combining 60 forward primers for TCR Vbeta segments and 13 reverse primers for TCR Jbeta segments was used. A multiplex PCR assay on genomic DNA amplified the CDR3 region of rearranged TCR beta genes. The amplified TCR beta libraries were sequenced on the Illumina HiSeq System as 87-base-pair reads. In the source study's methods: A later analysis counted tens of millions of unique TCR beta chains across the approximately 700 repertoires, and 9.5 million to 11 million of these chains were shared by at least two donors. To remove PCR and sequencing errors, raw reads were error-corrected and collapsed into unique sequences using a nearest-neighbor algorithm that merged closely related sequences. CDR3 sequences were aligned to IMGT reference sequences to assign V, D and J gene segments. For a sequence to be retained, a match of at least six nucleotides was required to both a V gene segment and a J gene segment. A rearrangement was called productive if the CDR3 had no stop codons and remained in frame with V and J, and every other rearrangement was called non-productive. Following IMGT convention, CDR3 was defined as the stretch from the second conserved V-encoded cysteine up to the conserved J-encoded phenylalanine. The earlier analysis of 550 to 650 of the donors excluded any sequence lacking an unambiguous match to a single V gene segment. An earlier analysis of several hundred of the donors called V segments functional above 56.7% productive rearrangements and segregating when the between-donor standard deviation exceeded 5%. A statistical classification framework was built for diagnosing cytomegalovirus status from the catalog of TCR beta chain sequences. In a later analysis, TCR nucleotide sequences were compared against IMGT/GENE-DB human TR gene sequences so that V and J genes could be assigned. In a later analysis, CDR3 sequences and most-parsimonious VDJ recombination scenarios were assigned using the TCRdist pipeline. In a later analysis, every TCR beta chain was defined by the combination of its CDR3 amino acid sequence and its V-gene family, and reads without a unique V-gene family were dropped. To address suspected cross-contamination and a sequencing artifact, a later analysis removed 550 to 750 highly shared, low-generation-probability nucleotide sequences. For each public chain, a later analysis derived a clonal expansion index from normalized ranks of inferred template counts within each repertoire. In a later analysis, generation probabilities were computed using a VDJ recombination model fitted to out-of-frame rearrangements, and the results were checked against IGoR. In a later analysis, TCR-TCR, TCR-HLA and TCR-CMV co-occurrence was scored with hypergeometric tests, and a repertoire-size bias correction was applied to TCR pairs. To estimate false discovery rates, a later analysis permuted the HLA or CMV assignments 20 times. In a later analysis, co-occurring TCRs were grouped using DBSCAN, with TCRdist sequence similarity added in when clustering inside HLA-allele-positive subsets. Co-occurrence clustering excluded repertoires with fewer than 30,000 or more than 120,000 public chains, plus five with anomalous nucleotide sharing. TCRdb limited this immuneACCESS table to in-frame rearrangements with V and J called. A share of clones is missing; checked studies link under half to unresolved V genes, and the rest is unexplained. V and J calls and clone size come straight from that table; D and trimming were deduced from the DNA. The sample table lists roughly 97,000 clones, around 80% of them with a count of one. Together, the top ten hold under 5.5% of the sample.

In total, approximately 610 healthy bone marrow donors made up the cohort. At the time of sampling, every cohort member was nominally healthy, though immune exposures that went unrecorded were likely present. The donor was CMV seropositive and belonged to the group of 250 to 300 seropositive cohort members. Every donor gave a peripheral blood sample, and the peripheral blood mononuclear cells from that sample were used for TCR beta sequencing. Genomic DNA extraction from the blood cell samples was performed with the Qiagen DNeasy Blood Extraction Kit. This clone appeared a single time. This clone's antigen is unknown. No base qualities exist here, and no much larger clone lies one base off it. Sample: PBMCs. The receptor's source is a man in his forties or fifties in good health and CMV-seropositive.

The CDR3 corresponds to CSAPLGGDAKTEAFF. The DNA is as follows: TGCAGCGCACCGCTTGGGGGCGATGCTAAAACTGAAGCTTTCTTT. This receptor chain uses TRBV29-1 and TRBJ1-1; a tentative D match to TRBD1 spans 6 bases. The germline V gene sets CDR1 to SQVTM and CDR2 to ANQGSEA. V was cut back by 7 bases and J by 5 bases, leaving a gap of 23 bases between them. Including the terminal cysteine and phenylalanine, the CDR3 comprises 15 residues. Left in the record is the CDR3 DNA by itself, 45 bases read in frame from the first base.